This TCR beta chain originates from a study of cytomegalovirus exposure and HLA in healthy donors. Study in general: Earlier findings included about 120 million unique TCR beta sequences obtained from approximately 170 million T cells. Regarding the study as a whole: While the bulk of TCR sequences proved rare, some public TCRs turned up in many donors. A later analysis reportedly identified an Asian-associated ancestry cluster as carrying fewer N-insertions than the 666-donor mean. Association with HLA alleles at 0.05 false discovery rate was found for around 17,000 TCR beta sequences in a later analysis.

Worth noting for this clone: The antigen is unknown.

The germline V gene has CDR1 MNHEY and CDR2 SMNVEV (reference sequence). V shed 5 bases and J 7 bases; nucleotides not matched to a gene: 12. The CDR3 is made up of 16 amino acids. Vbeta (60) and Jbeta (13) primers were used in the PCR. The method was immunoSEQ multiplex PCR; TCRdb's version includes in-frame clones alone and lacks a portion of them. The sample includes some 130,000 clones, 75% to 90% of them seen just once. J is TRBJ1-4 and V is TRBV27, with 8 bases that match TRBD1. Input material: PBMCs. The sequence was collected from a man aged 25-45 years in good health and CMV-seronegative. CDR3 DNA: TGTGCCAGCAGTATTAACCAGGGGGCAGTTGGTGAAAAACTGTTTTTT. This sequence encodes CASSINQGAVGEKLFF.